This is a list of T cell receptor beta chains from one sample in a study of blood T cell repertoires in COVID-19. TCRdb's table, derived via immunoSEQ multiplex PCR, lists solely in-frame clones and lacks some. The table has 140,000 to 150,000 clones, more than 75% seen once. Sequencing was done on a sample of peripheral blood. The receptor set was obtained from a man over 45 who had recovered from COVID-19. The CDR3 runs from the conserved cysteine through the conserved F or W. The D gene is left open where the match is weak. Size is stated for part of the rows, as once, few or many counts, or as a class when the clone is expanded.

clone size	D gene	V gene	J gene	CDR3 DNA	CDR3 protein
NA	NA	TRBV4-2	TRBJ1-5	TGTGCCAGCAGCCAAGATGCGGATCAGCCCCAGCATTTT	CASSQDADQPQHF
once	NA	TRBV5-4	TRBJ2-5	TGTGCCAGCAGCTTGGGATTTGCGGAGCAAGAGACCCAGTACTTC	CASSLGFAEQETQYF
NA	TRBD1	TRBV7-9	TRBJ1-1	TGTGCCAGCAGCGTTGGGACAGGGGGCTTCGGATCTGAAGCTTTCTTT	CASSVGTGGFGSEAFF
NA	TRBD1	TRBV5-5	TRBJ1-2	TGTGCCAGCAGCCCTGGGACAGGGCTGCCCTATGGCTACACCTTC	CASSPGTGLPYGYTF
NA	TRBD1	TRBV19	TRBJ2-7	TGTGCCAGTAGTACGGGACAGGGAGTCGAGCAGTACTTC	CASSTGQGVEQYF
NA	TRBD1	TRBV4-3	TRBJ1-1	TGCGCCAGCAGCCAAGACACAGGGGCTATGAACACTGAAGCTTTCTTT	CASSQDTGAMNTEAFF
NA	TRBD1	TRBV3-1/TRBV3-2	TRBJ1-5	TGTGCCAGCAGCCGCACAGGGGCGGAAAATCAGCCCCAGCATTTT	CASSRTGAENQPQHF
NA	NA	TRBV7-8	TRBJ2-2	TGTGCCAGCAGCACGCGGAGGTCCCATTCCGGGGAGCTGTTTTTT	CASSTRRSHSGELFF
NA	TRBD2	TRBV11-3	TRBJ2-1	TGTGCCAGCAGCCCGGGACTAGCGGGGGGCTGGGATGAGCAGTTCTTC	CASSPGLAGGWDEQFF
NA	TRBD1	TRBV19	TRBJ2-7	TGTGCCAGTAGTATCCCAGGGGGCTCCTACGAGCAGTACTTC	CASSIPGGSYEQYF
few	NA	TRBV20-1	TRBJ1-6	TGCAGTGCTAGTAAAGAGTCTCCTCGTTCACCCCTCCACTTT	CSASKESPRSPLHF
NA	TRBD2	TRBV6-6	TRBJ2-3	TGTGCCAGCAGTTATTTCCGGGACGGGGGGGCAGATACGCAGTATTTT	CASSYFRDGGADTQYF
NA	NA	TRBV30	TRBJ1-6	TGTGCCTGGAGTGTATGGAGGGGAGGGTCACCCCTCCACTTT	CAWSVWRGGSPLHF
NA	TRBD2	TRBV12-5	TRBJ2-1	TGTGCTAGTGGTCCTGGTGTTCGGGGGGGCAGGAATGAGCAGTTCTTC	CASGPGVRGGRNEQFF
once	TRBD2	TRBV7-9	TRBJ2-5	TGTGCCAGCAGCTTCGCGCGCGGGGGAGAAGAGACCCAGTACTTC	CASSFARGGEETQYF
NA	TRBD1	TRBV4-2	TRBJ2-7	TGTGCCAGCAGCCAGGGACAGGGGGTTTCCTACGAGCAGTACTTC	CASSQGQGVSYEQYF
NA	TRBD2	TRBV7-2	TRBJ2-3	TGTGCCAGCAGGAAGAGCGGGGCTTTCGCGGATACGCAGTATTTT	CASRKSGAFADTQYF
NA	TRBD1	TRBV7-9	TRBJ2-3	TGTGCCAGCAGCTTAGTACAGGGGGCAAAAGATACGCAGTATTTT	CASSLVQGAKDTQYF
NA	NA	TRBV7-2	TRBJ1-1	TGTGCCAGCAGCTTAGCGATGGGGGGAACTGAAGCTTTCTTT	CASSLAMGGTEAFF
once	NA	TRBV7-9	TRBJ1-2	TGTGCCAGCAGCCAAATAAACAGGGAATATAACGATGGCTACACCTTC	CASSQINREYNDGYTF
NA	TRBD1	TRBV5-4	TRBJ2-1	TGTGCCAGTAGCCTCACCGTGGACAGGGTCTATGAGCAGTTCTTC	CASSLTVDRVYEQFF
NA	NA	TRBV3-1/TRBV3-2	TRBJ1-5	TGTGCCAGCAGCCCTACGGGCGGGGGGGGGCCCCAGCATTTT	CASSPTGGGGPQHF
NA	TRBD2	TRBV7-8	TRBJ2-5	TGTGCCAGCAGCCCAAGAACTAGCGGCACCCTATACCAAGAGACCCAGTACTTC	CASSPRTSGTLYQETQYF
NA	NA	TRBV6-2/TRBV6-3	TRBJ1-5	TGTGCCAGCAGCCCCAGGGCGGGGGGCGCATATCAGCCCCAGCATTTT	CASSPRAGGAYQPQHF
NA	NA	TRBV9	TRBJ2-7	TGTGCCAGCAGCGTAGCCCCTTTACAGATTAACGAGCAGTACTTC	CASSVAPLQINEQYF
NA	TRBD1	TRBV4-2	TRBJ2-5	TGTGCCAGCAGCCAAAGACAGGGAGTTGCAGAGACCCAGTACTTC	CASSQRQGVAETQYF
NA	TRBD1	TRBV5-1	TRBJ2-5	TGCGCCAGCAGCTGGGACAGGGTAACTGAGACCCAGTACTTC	CASSWDRVTETQYF
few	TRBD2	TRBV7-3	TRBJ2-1	TGTGCCAGCAGCCCATCTAGCGGGGGGTCCTCCTACAATGAGCAGTTCTTC	CASSPSSGGSSYNEQFF
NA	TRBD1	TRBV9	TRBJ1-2	TGTGCCAGCACCCCGAACCCCTTACGACAGGGCGATGGCTACACCTTC	CASTPNPLRQGDGYTF
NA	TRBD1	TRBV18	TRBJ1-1	TGTGCCAGCTCAACCCTCGGGACAGGGGGCCGGGGGACTGAAGCTTTCTTT	CASSTLGTGGRGTEAFF
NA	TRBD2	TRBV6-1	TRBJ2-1	TGTGCCAGCAGCCAACTAGCGGCGCAGTTCTTC	CASSQLAAQFF
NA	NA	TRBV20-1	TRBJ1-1	TGCAGTGCTAGTCGGGGGGATAGCACTGAAGCTTTCTTT	CSASRGDSTEAFF
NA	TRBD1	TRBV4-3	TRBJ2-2	TGCGCCAGCAGCCAAGAGACAGGGTTAAACACCGGGGAGCTGTTTTTT	CASSQETGLNTGELFF
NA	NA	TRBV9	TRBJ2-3	TGTGCCAGCAGCCCCACGGGGGTAAGCACAGATACGCAGTATTTT	CASSPTGVSTDTQYF
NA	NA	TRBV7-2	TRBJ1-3	TGTGCCAGCAGCCCCGTGGGCCGTCTGGGTAACACCATATATTTT	CASSPVGRLGNTIYF
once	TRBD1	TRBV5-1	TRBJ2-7	TGCGCCAGCAGCTTGGGGGACAGGGCCCACGAGCAGTACTTC	CASSLGDRAHEQYF
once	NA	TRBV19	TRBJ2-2	TGTGCCAGTAGTATATATAGCGCCTCGAACACCGGGGAGCTGTTTTTT	CASSIYSASNTGELFF
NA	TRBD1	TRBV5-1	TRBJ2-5	TGCGCCAGCAGCAAGGGGACAGCGCAAGAGACCCAGTACTTC	CASSKGTAQETQYF
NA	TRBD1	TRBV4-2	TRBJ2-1	TGTGCCAGCAGCCAAGAGAGGGACAGCCCTGAGCAGTTCTTC	CASSQERDSPEQFF
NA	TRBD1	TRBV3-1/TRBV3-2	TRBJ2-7	TGTGCCAGCAGCCAAAGGACAGGGGGCGTTAAAGGCCCTTACGAGCAGTACTTC	CASSQRTGGVKGPYEQYF
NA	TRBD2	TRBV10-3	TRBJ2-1	TGTGCCATCAGTGAGAGGAGACTAGCGGGGGGGAATGAGCAGTTCTTC	CAISERRLAGGNEQFF
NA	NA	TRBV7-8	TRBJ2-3	TGTGCCAGCAGCGACGAACGGGGGAGGGATACGCAGTATTTT	CASSDERGRDTQYF
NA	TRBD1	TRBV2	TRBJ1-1	TGTGGCAGCGGGCAGGGGGAAGGCACTGAAGCTTTCTTT	CGSGQGEGTEAFF
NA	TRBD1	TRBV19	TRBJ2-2	TGTGCCAGTAGGATTGGGCGCCAGGGGGCTACCGGGGAGCTGTTTTTT	CASRIGRQGATGELFF
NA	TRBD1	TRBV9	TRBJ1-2	TGTGCCAGCAGCGTAGAGGGACAGTCCTATGGCTACACCTTC	CASSVEGQSYGYTF
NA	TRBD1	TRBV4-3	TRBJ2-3	TGCGCCAGCAGCCCCGGGACAGGGATTAGCACAGATACGCAGTATTTT	CASSPGTGISTDTQYF
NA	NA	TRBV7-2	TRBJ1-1	TGTGCCAGCAGCATCTCACCTCTCGGGACTGAAGCTTTCTTT	CASSISPLGTEAFF
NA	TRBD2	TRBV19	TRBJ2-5	TGTGCCAGTAGCAGGCGGGGGTCGGGCTCAGAGACCCAGTACTTC	CASSRRGSGSETQYF
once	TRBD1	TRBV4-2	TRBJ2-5	TGTGCCAGCAGCCAAGCGACAGGGGGCCCACAAGAGACCCAGTACTTC	CASSQATGGPQETQYF
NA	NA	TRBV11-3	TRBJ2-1	TGTGCCAGCAGCTTAAGCGGCACTAATGAGCAGTTCTTC	CASSLSGTNEQFF
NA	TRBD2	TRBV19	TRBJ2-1	TGTGCCAGTAGTATACCAGCGGGGGGTACCGACAATGAGCAGTTCTTC	CASSIPAGGTDNEQFF
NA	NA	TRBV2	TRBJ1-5	TGTGCCAGCAGTGAAAAGGCAGGGTTTCAGCCCCAGCATTTT	CASSEKAGFQPQHF
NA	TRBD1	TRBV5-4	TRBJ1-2	TGTGCCAGCAGCCGTGGACAGGGAACTAACTATGGCTACACCTTC	CASSRGQGTNYGYTF